This is a list of T cell receptor beta chains from one sample in a study of T-cell memory formation after mild COVID-19. TCRdb processed the 5' RACE reads anew with MiXCR; each CDR3 protein has one entry. The data hold 100,000 to 150,000 distinct CDR3 sequences, with approximately 5.9% observed a single time. The sequenced material came from PBMCs or a T cell subset sorted from them (not recorded which). The receptors were gathered from an adult woman who had mild COVID-19 (a few samples of this study predate the infection). Cell type and time point are not known. CDR3s include the opening cysteine and the closing phenylalanine or tryptophan. A D gene is named only where the DNA matches it firmly. Clone sizes are given selectively: once, few, many, or a class where the clone is expanded.

TRBJ1-2 | TRBV20-1 | few | . | TGCAGTGCAGCGACCGACAACTATGGCTACACCTTC | CSAATDNYGYTF
TRBJ2-1 | TRBV7-8 | few | TRBD2 | TGTGCCAGCAGCTTAGCTAGCGGGAACTCGTTGAATGAGCAGTTCTTC | CASSLASGNSLNEQFF
TRBJ2-6 | TRBV7-9 | few | . | TGTGCCAGCAGCCTTAGACCGTCTCGACAGCCCCACGGGGACTCTGGGGCCAACGTCCTGACTTTC | CASSLRPSRQPHGDSGANVLTF
TRBJ2-5 | TRBV18 | few | . | TGTGCCAGCTCACCCTCGACACGGTCGAGAGAGACCCAGTACTTC | CASSPSTRSRETQYF
TRBJ2-1 | TRBV24-1 | . | TRBD1 | TGTGCCACCAGTGATTCCTGGACAGGCAATGAGCAGTTCTTC | CATSDSWTGNEQFF
TRBJ1-3 | TRBV20-1 | many | TRBD1 | TGCAGTGCTACCCGGGACAGGGGCAAAGCGGGAAACACCATATATTTT | CSATRDRGKAGNTIYF
TRBJ2-7 | TRBV6-5 | many | TRBD1 | TGTGCCAGCAGTTACTCGGGACAGGGCTACGAGCAGTACTTC | CASSYSGQGYEQYF
TRBJ1-1 | TRBV6-1 | . | . | TGTGCCAGCAGTGAATCACGAACTGAAGCTTTCTTT | CASSESRTEAFF
TRBJ2-7 | TRBV27 | few | TRBD1 | TGTGCCAGCAGTACCCGACAGGGGAGGTACGAGCAGTACTTC | CASSTRQGRYEQYF
TRBJ2-7 | TRBV7-8 | few | . | TGTGCCAGCAGCTTGGGCAGACAGGTTGCCTACGAGCAGTACTTC | CASSLGRQVAYEQYF
TRBJ1-2 | TRBV25-1 | many | . | TGTGCCAGCAAGACTGTCTATGGCTACACCTTC | CASKTVYGYTF
TRBJ1-2 | TRBV5-1 | few | . | TGCGCCAGCAGCAACGCTTCGAAAGGAGGGCATGGCTACACCTTC | CASSNASKGGHGYTF
TRBJ1-2 | TRBV5-1 | many | . | TGCGCCAGCAGCTTCGACGGGGTGGATGGCTACACCTTC | CASSFDGVDGYTF
TRBJ1-5 | TRBV5-8 | . | . | TGTGCCAGCAGCTTGAGGGGCCCGGGGCAGCCCCAGCATTTT | CASSLRGPGQPQHF
TRBJ2-3 | TRBV12-3/TRBV12-4 | many | . | TGTGCCAGCGGCCTTAGGGATACGCAGTATTTT | CASGLRDTQYF
TRBJ1-2 | TRBV24-1 | few | . | TGTGCCACCAGTGATTATGACGGCTATGGCTACACCTTC | CATSDYDGYGYTF
TRBJ1-1 | TRBV29-1 | many | . | TGCAGCGTTGCAGGGTCGAGCACTGAAGCTTTCTTT | CSVAGSSTEAFF
TRBJ2-5 | TRBV5-5 | many | . | TGTGCCAGCAGCCCCCTTCGAGAGACCCAGTACTTC | CASSPLRETQYF
TRBJ2-7 | TRBV10-3 | . | TRBD2 | TGTGCCATCAGTGAACCGGGACTAGCGAACTCCTACGAGCAGTACTTC | CAISEPGLANSYEQYF
TRBJ2-1 | TRBV30 | few | . | TGTGCCTGGACCCACGGCAGGGGGGGAAACAATGAGCAGTTCTTC | CAWTHGRGGNNEQFF
TRBJ2-5 | TRBV6-2/TRBV6-3 | few | TRBD2 | TGTGCCAGCAGTTACGTCCAACTAGCGTCTACTCAAGAGACCCAGTACTTC | CASSYVQLASTQETQYF
TRBJ2-5 | TRBV12-3/TRBV12-4 | . | TRBD1 | TGTGCCAGCAACCCGGACAGACAGGGACCTCAGTACTTC | CASNPDRQGPQYF
TRBJ2-7 | TRBV12-3/TRBV12-4 | many | TRBD1 | TGTGCCAGCAGTTTAGGAGGGGGCGGTGGGTACGAGCAGTACTTC | CASSLGGGGGYEQYF
TRBJ1-2 | TRBV29-1 | many | TRBD1 | TGCAGCGTGTGGACAGGGACGACTAACTATGGCTACACCTTC | CSVWTGTTNYGYTF
TRBJ2-7 | TRBV4-1 | many | . | TGCGCCAGCAGCCAAGGTCCCCCGATAGCGGACCGTGGGTACGAGCAGTACTTC | CASSQGPPIADRGYEQYF
TRBJ2-1 | TRBV11-2 | many | . | TGTGCCAGCAGCTTAGATATCGGCCGTCGGGGTGAGCAGTTCTTC | CASSLDIGRRGEQFF
TRBJ1-6 | TRBV30 | . | . | TGTGCCTGGAGTACTGGGGGTACTAATTCACCCCTCCACTTT | CAWSTGGTNSPLHF